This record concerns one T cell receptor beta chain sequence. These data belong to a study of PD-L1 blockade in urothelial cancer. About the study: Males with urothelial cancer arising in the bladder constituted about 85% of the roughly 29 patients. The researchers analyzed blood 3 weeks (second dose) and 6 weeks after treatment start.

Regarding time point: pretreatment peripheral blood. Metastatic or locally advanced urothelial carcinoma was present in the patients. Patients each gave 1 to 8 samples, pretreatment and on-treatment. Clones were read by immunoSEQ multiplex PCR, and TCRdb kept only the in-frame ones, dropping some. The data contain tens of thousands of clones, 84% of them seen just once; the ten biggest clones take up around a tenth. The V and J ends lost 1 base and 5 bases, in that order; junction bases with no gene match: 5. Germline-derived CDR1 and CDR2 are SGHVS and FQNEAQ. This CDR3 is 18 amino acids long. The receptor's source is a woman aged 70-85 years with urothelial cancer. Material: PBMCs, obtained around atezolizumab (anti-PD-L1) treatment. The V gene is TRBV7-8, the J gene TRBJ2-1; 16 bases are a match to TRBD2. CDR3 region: CASSLGGTSGRADNEQFF. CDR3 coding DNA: TGTGCCAGCAGCTTAGGCGGGACTAGCGGGAGGGCCGACAATGAGCAGTTCTTC.